These 8 T cell receptor beta chains came from one sample sequenced in a study of cytomegalovirus exposure and HLA in healthy donors. Primers included in the PCR were 60 Vbeta and 13 Jbeta primers. Profiling relied on immunoSEQ multiplex PCR, and the TCRdb table lists in-frame clones only, not all of them. The table has approximately 190,000 clones, about 80% seen once. The sequencing sample was made of PBMCs. The receptors come from a woman in her fifties or sixties in good health and CMV-seropositive.

The CDR3 region is CASSYSIQISTDTQYF. DNA for the CDR3: TGTGCCAGCAGTTACTCGATTCAGATTAGCACAGATACGCAGTATTTT. The chain has TRBV6-6 and TRBJ2-3, with D uncertain. Germline V gene data show CDR1 as MNHNY and CDR2 as SVGAGI (reference sequence). V lost 0 bases and J 0 bases, leaving 10 bases between the germline ends. This CDR3 contains 16 residues.

This clone was seen only a few times. CDR3 coding DNA: TGTGCCAGCAGCTTGTCAGGGGCCAACGTCCTGACTTTC. Its protein is CASSLSGANVLTF. The chain recombines TRBV5-4 with TRBJ2-6; D gene unclear. Trimming took 1 base from V and 4 from J, leaving 3 bases between them. In germline, CDR1 is SGHNT, CDR2 YYREEE (reference sequence). The CDR3 loop spans 13 amino acids. Full variable domain (rest looked up from reference TRBV5-4 and TRBJ2-6): ETGVTQSPTHLIKTRGQQVTLRCSSQSGHNTVSWYQQALGQGPQFIFQYYREEENGRGNFPPRFSGLQFPNYSSELNVNALELDDSALYLCASSLSGANVLTFGAGSRLTVL.

V is TRBV4-3 and J is TRBJ2-7; D is ambiguous. The CDR3 has 15 amino acids. Trimming took off 0 bases at V and 3 bases at J, with 12 bases between the two ends. Germline CDR1 is LGHNA and CDR2 is YSLEER. CDR3 DNA sequence: TGCGCCAGCAGCCAAGAGGAGAACTGGAACTACGAGCAGTACTTC. This sequence encodes CASSQEENWNYEQYF.

The chain carries TRBV10-1 and TRBJ2-7; D unresolved. The germline V gene has CDR1 WNHNN and CDR2 SYGVQD (reference sequence). V lost 4 bases and J lost 10, with 5 bases in between. This CDR3 is built from 9 residues. The chain's CDR3 is CASSVLQYF. CDR3 nucleotides: TGCGCCAGCAGTGTCCTCCAGTACTTC.

The chain recombines TRBV27 with TRBJ2-5, with a weak D call TRBD2 (6 bases). The CDR3 is 14 residues long. Looked up from germline, CDR1 is MNHEY and CDR2 is SMNVEV (reference sequence). The V gene lost 5 bases and the J gene lost 9 bases, with 19 bases spanning the gap. The CDR3 sequence is CASSGTGSPGAQYF. In DNA form, the CDR3 reads TGTGCCAGCAGTGGGACTGGCTCTCCCGGGGCCCAGTACTTC.

About this clone itself: One end of the junction is discordant with germline, which a read error may explain. The chain carries TRBV7-7 and TRBJ2-5, with 10 bases matching TRBD2. CDR1 is SSHAT, CDR2 FNYEAQ, per germline (reference sequence). CDR3 length: 16 amino acids. In DNA form, the CDR3 reads TGTGCTAGCAGCCCCCGAAGCGGGGGGGCCCTTGAGACCCAGTACTTC. This encodes CASSPRSGGALETQYF. The full variable domain, completed using reference TRBV7-7 and TRBJ2-5, is GAGVSQSPRYKVTKRGQDVTLRCDPISSHATLYWYQQALGQGPEFLTYFNYEAQPDKSGLPSDRFSAERPEGSISTLTIQRTEQRDSAMYRCASSPRSGGALETQYFGPGTRLLVL.

V is TRBV19 and J is TRBJ1-5; D may be TRBD1 (6 bases). Germline V gene sequence: CDR1 LNHDA, CDR2 SQIVND (reference sequence). V lost 7 bases to trimming and J lost 3 bases, with 10 bases between them. This CDR3 has 13 amino acids. As DNA, the CDR3 is TGTGCCAGTACGGGACACCTCAATCAGCCCCAGCATTTT. As protein: CASTGHLNQPQHF.

This chain joins TRBV19 and TRBJ2-6; no clear D gene. The V gene lost 6 bases and the J gene lost 0 bases, with 3 bases spanning the gap. The CDR3 contains 13 residues. Germline V gene data show CDR1 as LNHDA and CDR2 as SQIVND (reference sequence). The CDR3 protein is CASSVSGANVLTF. The CDR3 region has the DNA TGTGCCAGTAGCGTCTCTGGGGCCAACGTCCTGACTTTC.